Listed below are T cell receptor beta chains from one sample, sequenced in a study of cytomegalovirus exposure and HLA in healthy donors. Profiling relied on immunoSEQ multiplex PCR, and the TCRdb table lists in-frame clones only, not all of them. Seen here are 150,000 to 200,000 clones, around 80% observed once, and the top ten hold about 7.7%. The material sequenced was PBMCs. These receptors all stem from a woman between 35 and 50 years old in good health and CMV-seropositive. Both conserved end residues are part of each CDR3. The order of the fields is D gene, J gene, clone size, V gene, CDR3 protein, CDR3 DNA. D genes are given only for firm matches. Clone size is shown for a subset of rows, as once, few, many or a class of expanded clone.

>TRBD2|TRBJ2-3|NA|TRBV27
CASSSSSGSRADTQYF
TGTGCCAGCAGTTCCTCTAGCGGGAGTAGGGCAGATACGCAGTATTTT
>NA|TRBJ1-2|NA|TRBV28
CASSLFQGRYGYTF
TGTGCCAGCAGTTTGTTTCAGGGTCGGTATGGCTACACCTTC
>TRBD1|TRBJ2-5|NA|TRBV29-1
CSVFGTGGWETQYF
TGCAGCGTTTTCGGGACAGGGGGGTGGGAGACCCAGTACTTC
>NA|TRBJ2-7|once|TRBV19
CASSIGRPHEQYF
TGTGCCAGTAGTATAGGGCGGCCGCACGAGCAGTACTTC
>NA|TRBJ2-5|NA|TRBV7-2
CASSLVGQEAQYF
TGTGCCAGCAGCTTAGTTGGACAAGAGGCCCAGTACTTC
>TRBD1|TRBJ2-2|NA|TRBV6-4
CASSEEGGRTGELFF
TGTGCCAGCAGTGAAGAAGGGGGCCGTACCGGGGAGCTGTTTTTT
>NA|TRBJ1-1|NA|TRBV28
CASSFKMGGAFF
TGTGCCAGCAGTTTTAAAATGGGGGGAGCTTTCTTT
>TRBD1|TRBJ2-1|NA|TRBV19
CASSILRDRRYNEQFF
TGTGCCAGTAGTATTCTCCGGGACAGGAGATACAATGAGCAGTTCTTC
>NA|TRBJ2-7|NA|TRBV28
CASSIFSTSYEQYF
TGTGCCAGCAGTATTTTCAGTACGTCCTACGAGCAGTACTTC
>NA|TRBJ2-6|NA|TRBV30
CAWSERSSGANVLTF
TGTGCCTGGAGCGAGAGGTCATCTGGGGCCAACGTCCTGACTTTC
>NA|TRBJ2-2|NA|TRBV11-1
CASSQNRVRGVGAGELFF
TGTGCCAGCAGCCAAAACAGGGTTAGGGGAGTCGGGGCCGGGGAGCTGTTTTTT
>TRBD1|TRBJ1-2|NA|TRBV6-5
CASSPWTGTNYGYTF
TGTGCCAGCAGTCCGTGGACAGGGACTAACTATGGCTACACCTTC
>TRBD1|TRBJ2-7|NA|TRBV6-5
CASSYGTGGYEQYF
TGTGCCAGCAGTTACGGGACAGGGGGCTACGAGCAGTACTTC
>TRBD2|TRBJ2-3|NA|TRBV29-1
CSVDRRGGTDTQYF
TGCAGCGTTGATCGGCGGGGGGGGACAGATACGCAGTATTTT
>TRBD2|TRBJ2-1|NA|TRBV30
CAGTSGAYNEQFF
TGTGCCGGGACTAGCGGGGCGTACAATGAGCAGTTCTTC
>NA|TRBJ1-1|NA|TRBV2
CASSDQGGWTEAFF
TGTGCCAGCAGTGACCAGGGCGGATGGACTGAAGCTTTCTTT
>NA|TRBJ2-7|NA|TRBV6-6
CARREQYF
TGTGCCAGGCGGGAGCAGTACTTC
>NA|TRBJ2-2|NA|TRBV9
CASSVLSGSNTGELFF
TGTGCCAGCAGCGTACTGTCGGGTTCGAACACCGGGGAGCTGTTTTTT
>TRBD2|TRBJ2-3|NA|TRBV10-3
CAISRTSGIDQSTDTQYF
TGTGCCATCAGCCGGACTAGCGGGATAGACCAAAGCACAGATACGCAGTATTTT
>NA|TRBJ1-4|few|TRBV28
CASSYPRGAVDEKLFF
TGTGCCAGCAGTTACCCAAGGGGCGCGGTTGATGAAAAACTGTTTTTT
>NA|TRBJ1-1|NA|TRBV27
CARKSLFNTEAFF
TGTGCCAGGAAGAGTCTATTTAACACTGAAGCTTTCTTT
>NA|TRBJ1-3|NA|TRBV7-8
CASSLPPRGNTIYF
TGTGCCAGCAGCTTACCTCCCCGTGGAAACACCATATATTTT
>TRBD1|TRBJ1-2|NA|TRBV10-3
CAISESTGIYGYTF
TGTGCCATCAGTGAGTCGACAGGGATCTATGGCTACACCTTC
>TRBD2|TRBJ2-1|NA|TRBV4-2
CASSQDGAGVQNEQFF
TGTGCCAGCAGCCAAGATGGGGCGGGAGTGCAAAATGAGCAGTTCTTC
>NA|TRBJ2-4|NA|TRBV6-5
CASRRAGPKNIQYF
TGTGCCAGCAGAAGAGCGGGTCCCAAAAACATTCAGTACTTC
>TRBD1|TRBJ1-2|NA|TRBV7-9
CASSSGQGADYGYTF
TGTGCCAGCAGCTCGGGACAGGGGGCGGACTATGGCTACACCTTC
>NA|TRBJ2-1|NA|TRBV5-1
CASRITSPTNNEQFF
TGCGCCAGCAGAATAACTAGCCCTACTAACAATGAGCAGTTCTTC
>NA|TRBJ1-1|NA|TRBV27
CASSLYQFGGGVNTEAFF
TGTGCCAGCAGTTTATATCAGTTCGGGGGGGGCGTGAACACTGAAGCTTTCTTT
>NA|TRBJ1-1|NA|TRBV28
CASRSLGPNTEAFF
TGTGCCAGCAGGAGTTTGGGGCCGAACACTGAAGCTTTCTTT
>NA|TRBJ1-1|NA|TRBV10-2
CASSGWQGMNTEAFF
TGCGCCAGCAGTGGATGGCAGGGAATGAACACTGAAGCTTTCTTT
>TRBD2|TRBJ2-1|NA|TRBV7-9
CASSLASGRGYNEQFF
TGTGCCAGCAGCTTAGCGAGCGGGAGGGGCTACAATGAGCAGTTCTTC
>NA|TRBJ2-7|few|TRBV11-2
CASSLDLLDFTGIPYEQYF
TGTGCCAGCAGCTTAGATCTATTGGATTTTACAGGGATTCCTTACGAGCAGTACTTC
>TRBD1|TRBJ2-2|few|TRBV6-5
CASSYSWDSNTGELFF
TGTGCCAGCAGTTACTCCTGGGACAGTAACACCGGGGAGCTGTTTTTT
>TRBD1|TRBJ2-7|NA|TRBV7-2
CASGTLGQEYEQYF
TGTGCCAGCGGTACCCTCGGACAGGAGTACGAGCAGTACTTC
>TRBD2|TRBJ2-7|NA|TRBV7-9
CASSSGTSGRFSYEQYF
TGTGCCAGCAGCTCCGGGACTAGCGGGAGGTTCTCCTACGAGCAGTACTTC
>NA|TRBJ1-2|NA|TRBV7-9
CASSFDWGYTF
TGTGCCAGCAGCTTTGACTGGGGCTACACCTTC
>NA|TRBJ2-7|NA|TRBV5-5
CASSLDTRSGAGYEQYF
TGTGCCAGCAGCTTAGATACCCGTAGCGGCGCGGGGTACGAGCAGTACTTC
>NA|TRBJ2-5|NA|TRBV19
CASSIGGETQYF
TGTGCCAGTAGTATTGGCGGAGAGACCCAGTACTTC
>NA|TRBJ1-4|NA|TRBV6-1
CASSAATNEKLFF
TGTGCCAGCAGTGCAGCAACTAATGAAAAACTGTTTTTT
>NA|TRBJ1-2|once|TRBV6-4
CASINRDYGYTF
TGTGCCAGCATTAACAGGGATTATGGTTACACCTTC
>TRBD2|TRBJ2-1|NA|TRBV7-7
CASSQSGRADNEQFF
TGTGCTAGCAGCCAAAGCGGGAGGGCCGACAATGAGCAGTTCTTC
>NA|TRBJ2-1|once|TRBV10-3
CAISELGSSYNEQFF
TGTGCCATCAGTGAACTGGGGAGCTCCTACAATGAGCAGTTCTTC
>NA|TRBJ2-1|NA|TRBV2
CASSRDSASYNEQFF
TGTGCCAGCAGTCGGGACTCCGCCTCCTACAATGAGCAGTTCTTC
>NA|TRBJ2-5|NA|TRBV6-1
CASSQTQGSQETQYF
TGTGCCAGCAGCCAGACACAGGGTTCCCAAGAGACCCAGTACTTC
>TRBD1|TRBJ2-7|NA|TRBV6-6
CASRPLNRDREYEQYF
TGTGCCAGCAGACCCCTAAACCGGGACAGGGAATACGAGCAGTACTTC
>TRBD1|TRBJ1-2|NA|TRBV28
CASWGTGHRSYTF
TGTGCCAGTTGGGGGACAGGGCATAGGAGCTACACCTTC
>NA|TRBJ1-1|NA|TRBV11-2
CASSLEPGFSMNTEAFF
TGTGCCAGCAGCTTAGAACCAGGGTTCTCGATGAACACTGAAGCTTTCTTT
>TRBD1|TRBJ1-2|NA|TRBV27
CASSSHSTGSGYTF
TGTGCCAGCAGTTCGCACTCGACAGGGTCTGGCTACACCTTC